A selection of T cell receptor beta chains follows, all from one sample in a study of regulatory T cells in long-lasting Graves disease. TCRdb redid the calling of the multiplex PCR reads with MiXCR, one entry per CDR3 protein. The table has under 700,000 distinct CDR3 sequences, roughly 15% seen once; the top ten hold approximately 25%. This sample was shared with a second study, whose subject was T cells in Graves' hyperthyroidism and ophthalmopathy.

The material sequenced was peripheral blood mononuclear cells (PBMCs), taken at new diagnosis, from a patient treated with antithyroid drugs. These receptors were obtained from a woman aged 35-65 years with Graves disease. CDR3s include the opening cysteine and the closing phenylalanine or tryptophan. The order of the fields is V gene, clone size, J gene, D gene, CDR3 DNA, CDR3 protein. D genes are given only for firm matches. Expanded clones are given a class, and other clones once, few, many or no size at all.

v_call: TRBV12-5; clone_size: .; j_call: TRBJ1-1; d_call: .; cdr3_nt: TGTGCTAGTGGTTCCCCCTCACATGGCACTGAAGCTTTCTTT; cdr3_aa: CASGSPSHGTEAFF
v_call: TRBV10-3; clone_size: few; j_call: TRBJ2-3; d_call: TRBD2; cdr3_nt: TGTGCCATCAGTGACAGCGGGGGGAAAGATACGCAGTATTTT; cdr3_aa: CAISDSGGKDTQYF
v_call: TRBV2; clone_size: once; j_call: TRBJ2-1; d_call: TRBD2; cdr3_nt: TGTGCCAGCAGTGATCGGCTAGCGGGGGCCCCACCACTCTTC; cdr3_aa: CASSDRLAGAPPLF
v_call: TRBV5-1; clone_size: many; j_call: TRBJ1-5; d_call: .; cdr3_nt: TGTGCCAGCAGAGGGGGTAACAATCAGCCCCAGCATTTT; cdr3_aa: CASRGGNNQPQHF
v_call: TRBV7-3; clone_size: many; j_call: TRBJ1-1; d_call: TRBD1; cdr3_nt: TGTGCCAGCAGCTTAGTTGGGACAGCAATTCCGAACACTGAAGCTTTCTTT; cdr3_aa: CASSLVGTAIPNTEAFF
v_call: TRBV7-9; clone_size: few; j_call: TRBJ2-5; d_call: .; cdr3_nt: TGTGCCAGCACTCTAAGGGGGTTCCAAGAGACCCAGTACTTC; cdr3_aa: CASTLRGFQETQYF
v_call: TRBV6-1; clone_size: few; j_call: TRBJ1-1; d_call: TRBD1; cdr3_nt: TGTGCCAGCAGCCCACAGGGGTCGGAAGCTTTCTTT; cdr3_aa: CASSPQGSEAFF
v_call: TRBV20-1; clone_size: many; j_call: TRBJ2-3; d_call: .; cdr3_nt: TGCAGTGCTAGAGATAACACGGTTAGCACAGATACGCAGTATTTT; cdr3_aa: CSARDNTVSTDTQYF
v_call: TRBV3-1; clone_size: many; j_call: TRBJ2-3; d_call: TRBD2; cdr3_nt: TGTGCCAGCAGCCGGACTAGGGTGGATACGCAGTATTTT; cdr3_aa: CASSRTRVDTQYF
v_call: TRBV2; clone_size: many; j_call: TRBJ2-1; d_call: TRBD2; cdr3_nt: TGTGCCAGCAGGGTGTATAGCGGGGGGGGATCGGAGCAGTTCTTC; cdr3_aa: CASRVYSGGGSEQFF
v_call: TRBV7-6; clone_size: few; j_call: TRBJ2-2; d_call: TRBD1; cdr3_nt: TGTGCCAGCAGCCTCGGGACAGGGCACACCGGGGAGCTGTTTTTT; cdr3_aa: CASSLGTGHTGELFF
v_call: TRBV3-1; clone_size: many; j_call: TRBJ2-7; d_call: .; cdr3_nt: TGTGCCAGCACTTCAGGGTTGTTGGGGGGATACGAGCAGTACTTC; cdr3_aa: CASTSGLLGGYEQYF
v_call: TRBV5-1; clone_size: few; j_call: TRBJ2-2; d_call: .; cdr3_nt: TGCGCCAGCAGCCTCCGACAGCCGAACACCGGGGAGCTGTTTTTT; cdr3_aa: CASSLRQPNTGELFF
v_call: TRBV12-3/TRBV12-4; clone_size: few; j_call: TRBJ2-7; d_call: .; cdr3_nt: TGTGCCAGCAGTAACCCCCGGGACAATGAGCAGTACTTC; cdr3_aa: CASSNPRDNEQYF
v_call: TRBV24-1; clone_size: .; j_call: TRBJ2-3; d_call: .; cdr3_nt: TGTGCCACCAGTGACCACCCCCAAAAACAGACCACGCAGTATTTT; cdr3_aa: CATSDHPQKQTTQYF
v_call: TRBV10-2; clone_size: .; j_call: TRBJ1-1; d_call: TRBD1; cdr3_nt: TGCGCCAGCAGTCAGGAGGGGACAGGGGGGAACACTGAAGCTTTCTTT; cdr3_aa: CASSQEGTGGNTEAFF
v_call: TRBV2; clone_size: many; j_call: TRBJ2-1; d_call: .; cdr3_nt: TGTGCCAGAAGAACGTCGGGCAATGAGCAGTTCTTC; cdr3_aa: CARRTSGNEQFF
v_call: TRBV5-1; clone_size: many; j_call: TRBJ2-3; d_call: .; cdr3_nt: TGCGCCAGCAGCTTGAACCTCAGGGAGGACACGCAGTATTTT; cdr3_aa: CASSLNLREDTQYF
v_call: TRBV7-9; clone_size: few; j_call: TRBJ2-3; d_call: TRBD2; cdr3_nt: TGTGCCTCGGGGGGGCGTAACACAGATACGCAGTATTTT; cdr3_aa: CASGGRNTDTQYF
v_call: TRBV5-1; clone_size: many; j_call: TRBJ2-2; d_call: TRBD1; cdr3_nt: TGCGCCAGCAGCTTGGGACAGGGAATCACCGGGGAGCTGTTTTTT; cdr3_aa: CASSLGQGITGELFF
v_call: TRBV15; clone_size: few; j_call: TRBJ1-3; d_call: .; cdr3_nt: TGTGCCACCAGCAGAGGCTTCCAGGGAGACTCTGGAAACACCATATATTTT; cdr3_aa: CATSRGFQGDSGNTIYF
v_call: TRBV6-2/TRBV6-3; clone_size: few; j_call: TRBJ1-1; d_call: .; cdr3_nt: TGTGCCAGCACGAGAACCTCGAACACTGAAGCTTTCTTT; cdr3_aa: CASTRTSNTEAFF
v_call: TRBV7-2; clone_size: many; j_call: TRBJ1-6; d_call: TRBD1; cdr3_nt: TGTGCCAGCAGCGCCGACAGGGTATCCTATAATTCACCCCTCCACTTT; cdr3_aa: CASSADRVSYNSPLHF
v_call: TRBV7-2; clone_size: .; j_call: TRBJ2-3; d_call: .; cdr3_nt: TGTGCCAGCAGCCGGGACTTATACACAGATACGCAGTATTTT; cdr3_aa: CASSRDLYTDTQYF
v_call: TRBV5-1; clone_size: few; j_call: TRBJ1-6; d_call: TRBD1; cdr3_nt: TGCGCCAGCAGCCCCATCGGACAGGGAAATTCACCCCTCCACTTT; cdr3_aa: CASSPIGQGNSPLHF
v_call: TRBV3-1; clone_size: .; j_call: TRBJ2-5; d_call: TRBD2; cdr3_nt: TGTGCCAGCACCCCGACTAGCGGGGGGCACCAAGAGACCCAGTACTTC; cdr3_aa: CASTPTSGGHQETQYF
v_call: TRBV5-5; clone_size: many; j_call: TRBJ1-1; d_call: .; cdr3_nt: TGTGCCAGCGGCCGCCTTTGGGTCGACACTGAAGCTTTCTTT; cdr3_aa: CASGRLWVDTEAFF
v_call: TRBV6-4; clone_size: .; j_call: TRBJ2-1; d_call: .; cdr3_nt: TGTGCCAGCGCTTACGAACGGGGTAATGAGCAGTTCTTC; cdr3_aa: CASAYERGNEQFF
v_call: TRBV6-1; clone_size: few; j_call: TRBJ1-5; d_call: .; cdr3_nt: TGTGCCAGCAGTGAATTTTTGGGGTATCAGCCCCAGCATTTT; cdr3_aa: CASSEFLGYQPQHF
v_call: TRBV12-3/TRBV12-4; clone_size: many; j_call: TRBJ1-1; d_call: .; cdr3_nt: TGTGCCAGCGGTCAGTTTGTGTACACTGAAGCTTTCTTT; cdr3_aa: CASGQFVYTEAFF
v_call: TRBV6-1; clone_size: .; j_call: TRBJ2-4; d_call: .; cdr3_nt: TGTGCCAGCAGTGAGGCAGGGATTTTTGGAAACATTCAGTACTTC; cdr3_aa: CASSEAGIFGNIQYF
v_call: TRBV11-2; clone_size: many; j_call: TRBJ1-2; d_call: TRBD1; cdr3_nt: TGTGCCAGCAGCCCACGGGACAGCGTCCTCTATGGCTACACCTTC; cdr3_aa: CASSPRDSVLYGYTF
v_call: TRBV27; clone_size: once; j_call: TRBJ1-6; d_call: .; cdr3_nt: TGTGCCTCCCGAGTGAGGTGTAAGGCTTCACCCCTCCACTTT; cdr3_aa: CASRVRCKASPLHF
v_call: TRBV6-1; clone_size: few; j_call: TRBJ1-3; d_call: .; cdr3_nt: TGTGCCAGCAGTGACAGCGGTTCATCTGGAAACACCATATATTTT; cdr3_aa: CASSDSGSSGNTIYF
v_call: TRBV10-3; clone_size: many; j_call: TRBJ1-1; d_call: .; cdr3_nt: TGTGCCATCGCGAGAGACACTGAAGCTTTCTTT; cdr3_aa: CAIARDTEAFF
v_call: TRBV5-1; clone_size: many; j_call: TRBJ1-1; d_call: TRBD1; cdr3_nt: TGCGCCAGCAGCTTTACCGGGACAGGGAACACTGAAGCTTTCTTT; cdr3_aa: CASSFTGTGNTEAFF
v_call: TRBV10-3; clone_size: .; j_call: TRBJ2-5; d_call: .; cdr3_nt: TGTGCCACCAGTGGGTACCTCGACCCCCAAGAGACCCAGTACTTC; cdr3_aa: CATSGYLDPQETQYF
v_call: TRBV12-3/TRBV12-4; clone_size: many; j_call: TRBJ2-3; d_call: TRBD2; cdr3_nt: TGTGCCAGCAGGCTAGCGGGGGGGGCAGATACGCAGTATTTT; cdr3_aa: CASRLAGGADTQYF
v_call: TRBV2; clone_size: many; j_call: TRBJ2-1; d_call: TRBD1; cdr3_nt: TGTGCCAGCAGTGAAGATAGAACAGGGGGTACGGATGAGCAGTTCTTC; cdr3_aa: CASSEDRTGGTDEQFF
v_call: TRBV5-1; clone_size: many; j_call: TRBJ1-1; d_call: TRBD1; cdr3_nt: TGCGCCAGCAGCCCAAACACCGGACAGGGGAACACTGAAGCTTTCTTT; cdr3_aa: CASSPNTGQGNTEAFF
v_call: TRBV19; clone_size: .; j_call: TRBJ1-6; d_call: TRBD1; cdr3_nt: TGTGCCAGTAGTTCGGACAGGGGGAATTCACCCCTCCACTTT; cdr3_aa: CASSSDRGNSPLHF
v_call: TRBV19; clone_size: .; j_call: TRBJ2-7; d_call: TRBD2; cdr3_nt: TGTGCCAGTAAAGAAACTAGCGGGGGGGCCTACGAGCAGTACTTC; cdr3_aa: CASKETSGGAYEQYF
v_call: TRBV11-2; clone_size: many; j_call: TRBJ2-7; d_call: TRBD2; cdr3_nt: TGTGCCAGCAGCTTAGCGGCGAGCGGGGGAGGATACGAGCAGTACTTC; cdr3_aa: CASSLAASGGGYEQYF
v_call: TRBV14; clone_size: .; j_call: TRBJ1-1; d_call: TRBD1; cdr3_nt: TGTGCCAGCAGCCAAGATTCGACAGGGTGGGCTGAAGCTTTCTTT; cdr3_aa: CASSQDSTGWAEAFF
v_call: TRBV6-2/TRBV6-3; clone_size: .; j_call: TRBJ1-3; d_call: .; cdr3_nt: TGTGCCAGCAGTTTCGGGCCTGGAAACACCATATATTTT; cdr3_aa: CASSFGPGNTIYF
v_call: TRBV11-2; clone_size: few; j_call: TRBJ2-7; d_call: TRBD1; cdr3_nt: TGTGCCAGCAGACCCCCCCGGGACAGGGTAACCTACGAGCAGTACTTC; cdr3_aa: CASRPPRDRVTYEQYF
v_call: TRBV9; clone_size: .; j_call: TRBJ2-3; d_call: .; cdr3_nt: TGTGCCAGCAGCGTAGCCTGGGGTGGCACAGATACGCAGTATTTT; cdr3_aa: CASSVAWGGTDTQYF
v_call: TRBV20-1; clone_size: .; j_call: TRBJ2-7; d_call: TRBD2; cdr3_nt: TGCAGTGCTAGCGGGGGGGCCTCCTACGAGCAGTACTTC; cdr3_aa: CSASGGASYEQYF
v_call: TRBV19; clone_size: .; j_call: TRBJ1-1; d_call: TRBD1; cdr3_nt: TGTGCCAGTAGTACAGGGGGCGGACGCACTGAAGCTTTCTTT; cdr3_aa: CASSTGGGRTEAFF
v_call: TRBV2; clone_size: few; j_call: TRBJ1-6; d_call: TRBD1; cdr3_nt: TGTGCCAGCAGGCCCCTTGTGGACAGGGGGTCACCCCTCCACTTT; cdr3_aa: CASRPLVDRGSPLHF
v_call: TRBV2; clone_size: .; j_call: TRBJ1-1; d_call: .; cdr3_nt: TGTGCCAACAGTGACGGGCAGGGTGGCACTGAAGTTTTCTTT; cdr3_aa: CANSDGQGGTEVFF
v_call: TRBV19; clone_size: .; j_call: TRBJ2-1; d_call: .; cdr3_nt: TGTGCCAGTACTTTAACCGGGACTTCTAACAATGAGCAGTTCTTC; cdr3_aa: CASTLTGTSNNEQFF
v_call: TRBV7-8; clone_size: many; j_call: TRBJ2-7; d_call: .; cdr3_nt: TGTGCCAGCAGCCCCCAGGGCAGCCTCTACGAGCAGTACTTC; cdr3_aa: CASSPQGSLYEQYF
v_call: TRBV6-1; clone_size: many; j_call: TRBJ1-6; d_call: .; cdr3_nt: TGTGCCAGCAGTGAAGTCTTGAGCTCCTATAATTCACCCCTCCACTTT; cdr3_aa: CASSEVLSSYNSPLHF
v_call: TRBV11-3; clone_size: many; j_call: TRBJ2-7; d_call: TRBD1; cdr3_nt: TGTGCCAGCAGCGAATCCACAGGGGTCGGAGAGCAGTACTTC; cdr3_aa: CASSESTGVGEQYF
v_call: TRBV10-3; clone_size: many; j_call: TRBJ2-1; d_call: TRBD1; cdr3_nt: TGTGCCATCAGGGCAGGGGGCGCGGGATACAATGAGCAGTTCTTC; cdr3_aa: CAIRAGGAGYNEQFF
v_call: TRBV7-6; clone_size: .; j_call: TRBJ2-1; d_call: TRBD2; cdr3_nt: TGTGCCAGCAGCTTATCGAGCGGGGTTTTCAATGAGCAGTTCTTC; cdr3_aa: CASSLSSGVFNEQFF
v_call: TRBV6-5; clone_size: once; j_call: TRBJ2-5; d_call: TRBD2; cdr3_nt: TGTGCCAGCAGTTGGGGCGGGGGGGGGGAGACCCAGTACTTC; cdr3_aa: CASSWGGGGETQYF
v_call: TRBV12-3/TRBV12-4; clone_size: .; j_call: TRBJ2-3; d_call: TRBD2; cdr3_nt: TGTGCCAGCAGCCATACTAGCGGGGGGGGGAGGGGCACAGATACGCAGTATTTT; cdr3_aa: CASSHTSGGGRGTDTQYF